The clone carrying this T cell receptor beta chain was observed at least ten times. The record originates from a study of human T cells and chemical hapten exposure. Study at large: The study traced per-sample TCR yield variation mainly to small differences in pooled library volumes.

Time point specified: patch test 1, 2 weeks after DPC sensitization. Treatment indicated: therapeutic diphenylcyclopropenone sensitization with weekly scalp DPC. Staff drew blood before applying each patch test. Individual cDNA molecules (in the library) carried attached unique molecular identifiers. TCRdb reanalysed the RACE reads using MiXCR and keeps one entry per CDR3 protein. The sample has over 45,000 distinct CDR3 sequences; about 9.6% are singletons. The CDR3 is made up of 16 amino acids. V shed 0 bases, J shed 3 bases, and the junction held 0 bases outside the gene matches. Germline lookup yields CDR1 SGDLS and CDR2 YYNGEE.

The origin of this receptor is a woman in her thirties or forties with alopecia areata. Some clones in this sample may be carry-over from other donors' samples. This chain links TRBV9 with TRBJ2-2; 12 bases line up with TRBD2. The specimen was whole blood, collected in connection with sensitization to the hapten diphenylcyclopropenone (DPC). The DNA of the CDR3 is TGTGCCAGCAGCGTAGGACTAGCGGGGGACACCGGGGAGCTGTTTTTT. It codes for CASSVGLAGDTGELFF. Filled out from reference TRBV9 and TRBJ2-2, the complete variable domain reads DSGVTQTPKHLITATGQRVTLRCSPRSGDLSVYWYQQSLDQGLQFLIQYYNGEERAKGNILERFSAQQFPDLHSELNLSSLELGDSALYFCASSVGLAGDTGELFFGEGSRLTVL.